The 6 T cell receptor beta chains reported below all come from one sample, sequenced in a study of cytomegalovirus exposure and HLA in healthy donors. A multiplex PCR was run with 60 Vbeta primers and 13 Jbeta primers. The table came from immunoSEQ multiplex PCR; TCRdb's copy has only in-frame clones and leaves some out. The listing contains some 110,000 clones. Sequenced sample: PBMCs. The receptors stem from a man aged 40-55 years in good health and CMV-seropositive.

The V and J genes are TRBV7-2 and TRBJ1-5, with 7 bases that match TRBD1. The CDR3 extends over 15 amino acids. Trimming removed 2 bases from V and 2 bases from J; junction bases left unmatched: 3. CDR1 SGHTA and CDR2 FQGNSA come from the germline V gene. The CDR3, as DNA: TGTGCCAGCAGCTTAACCGGGACAGGCAATCAGCCCCAGCATTTT. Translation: CASSLTGTGNQPQHF.

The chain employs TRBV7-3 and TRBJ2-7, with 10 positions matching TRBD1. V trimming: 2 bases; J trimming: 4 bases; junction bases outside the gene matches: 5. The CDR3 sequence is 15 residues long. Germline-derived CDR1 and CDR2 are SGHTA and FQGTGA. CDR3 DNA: TGTGCCAGCAGCTTAGAGGGGACAGGGGTGTACGAGCAGTACTTC. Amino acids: CASSLEGTGVYEQYF.

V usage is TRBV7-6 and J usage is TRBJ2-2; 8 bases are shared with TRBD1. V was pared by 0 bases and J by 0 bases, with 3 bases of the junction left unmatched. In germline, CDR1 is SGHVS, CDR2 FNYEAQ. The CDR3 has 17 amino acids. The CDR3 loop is CASSLALGQANTGELFF. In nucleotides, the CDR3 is TGTGCCAGCAGCTTAGCACTGGGACAGGCGAACACCGGGGAGCTGTTTTTT. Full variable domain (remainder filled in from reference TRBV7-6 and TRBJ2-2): GAGVSQSPRYKVTKRGQDVALRCDPISGHVSLYWYRQALGQGPEFLTYFNYEAQQDKSGLPNDRFSAERPEGSISTLTIQRTEQRDSAMYRCASSLALGQANTGELFFGEGSRLTVL.

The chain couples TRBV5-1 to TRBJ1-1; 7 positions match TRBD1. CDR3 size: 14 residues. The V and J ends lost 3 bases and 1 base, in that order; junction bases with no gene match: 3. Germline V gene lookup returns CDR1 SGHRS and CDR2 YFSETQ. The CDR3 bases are TGCGCCAGCAGCTCTACAGGGGCGAACACTGAAGCTTTCTTT. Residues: CASSSTGANTEAFF.

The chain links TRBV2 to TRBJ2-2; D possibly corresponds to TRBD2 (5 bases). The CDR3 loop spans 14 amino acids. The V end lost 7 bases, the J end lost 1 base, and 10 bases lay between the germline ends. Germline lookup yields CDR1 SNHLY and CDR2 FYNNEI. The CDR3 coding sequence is TGTGCCAGCAATCTAGCAAGGAACACCGGGGAGCTGTTTTTT. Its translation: CASNLARNTGELFF.

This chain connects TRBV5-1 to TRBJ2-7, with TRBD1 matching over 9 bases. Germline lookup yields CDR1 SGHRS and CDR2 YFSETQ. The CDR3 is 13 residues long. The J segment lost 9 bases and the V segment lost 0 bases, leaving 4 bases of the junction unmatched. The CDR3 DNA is TGCGCCAGCAGCTTGGGACAGGGGGAACGGCAGTACTTC. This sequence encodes CASSLGQGERQYF.